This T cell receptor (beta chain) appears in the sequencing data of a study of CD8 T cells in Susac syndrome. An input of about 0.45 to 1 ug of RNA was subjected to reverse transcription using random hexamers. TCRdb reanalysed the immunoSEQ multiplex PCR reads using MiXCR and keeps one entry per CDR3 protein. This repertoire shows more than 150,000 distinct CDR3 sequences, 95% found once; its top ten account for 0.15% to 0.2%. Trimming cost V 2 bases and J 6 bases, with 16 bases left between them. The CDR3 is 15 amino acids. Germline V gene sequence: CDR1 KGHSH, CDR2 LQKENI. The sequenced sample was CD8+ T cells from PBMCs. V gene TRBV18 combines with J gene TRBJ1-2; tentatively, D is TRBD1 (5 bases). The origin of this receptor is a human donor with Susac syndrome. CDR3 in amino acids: CASSPNQRGTDGYTF. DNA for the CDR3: TGTGCCAGCTCACCAAATCAACGGGGGACGGATGGCTACACCTTC.